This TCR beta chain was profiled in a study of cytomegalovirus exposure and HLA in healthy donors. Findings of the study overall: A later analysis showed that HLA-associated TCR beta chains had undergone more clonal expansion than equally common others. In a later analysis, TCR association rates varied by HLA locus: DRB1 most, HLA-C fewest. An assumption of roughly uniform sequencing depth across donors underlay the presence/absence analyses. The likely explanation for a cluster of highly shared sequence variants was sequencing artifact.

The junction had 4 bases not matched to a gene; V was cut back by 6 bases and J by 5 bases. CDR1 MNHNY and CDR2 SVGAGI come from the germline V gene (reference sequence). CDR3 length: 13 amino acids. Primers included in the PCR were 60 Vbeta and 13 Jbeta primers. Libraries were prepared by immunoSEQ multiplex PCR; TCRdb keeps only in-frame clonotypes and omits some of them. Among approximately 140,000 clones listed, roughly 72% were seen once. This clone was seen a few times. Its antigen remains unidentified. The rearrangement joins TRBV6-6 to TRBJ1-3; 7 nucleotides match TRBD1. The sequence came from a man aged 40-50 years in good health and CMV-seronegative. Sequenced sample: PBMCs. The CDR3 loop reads CASRQGSRNTIYF. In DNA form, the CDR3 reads TGTGCCAGCAGACAGGGGTCGAGAAACACCATATATTTT.